The 18 T cell receptor beta chains below come from one sample, sequenced in a study of CXCR3-negative and CXCR3-positive naive CD8 T cells. No antigen has been assigned to these receptors. 5' RACE with UMI labels generated the TRB cDNA libraries. For each CDR3 protein, TCRdb gives one entry from its re-call of the 5' RACE reads, without DNA. The ten most abundant clones cover roughly 0.41% of a sample with 100,000 to 150,000 distinct CDR3 sequences. Study-wide points: Hydrophobicity was higher for TRB CDR3s found in CXCR3-positive naive cells than in CXCR3-negative naive cells.

The sequenced material came from naive CXCR3+ CD8+ T cells from blood. Subset reported: CD45RO-CCR7+CD27+CD95- naive CD8+ T cells expressing CXCR3 (TNR3+). Source of these receptors: a human donor in good health. Some clones in this sample may be carry-over from other donors' samples.

The rearrangement uses TRBV29-1 and TRBJ1-1; with no DNA, the TCRdb D assignment of TRBD1 cannot be verified. This CDR3 has 12 residues. CDR1 is SQVTM, CDR2 ANQGSEA, per germline. CDR3 loop: CSVPTENTEAFF.

The chain couples TRBV19 to TRBJ2-2; TCRdb returns TRBD1, unconfirmable since there is no DNA. The CDR3 totals 14 residues. Germline V CDR1 and CDR2: LNHDA, SQIVND (reference sequence). The CDR3 reads CASRPFGGLGELFF.

The V call is TRBV10-3, the J call TRBJ1-5; the D call of TRBD1 rests on TCRdb alone, since no DNA is present to check it. Germline-derived CDR1 and CDR2 are ENHRY and SYGVKD. This CDR3 spans 18 amino acids. Here the CDR3 reads CAISDFSGTGIPNQPQHF.

The gene calls are TRBV23-1 and TRBJ1-2; TCRdb returns TRBD1, unconfirmable since there is no DNA. TRBV23-1 is an ORF, and what it does is uncertain. The CDR3 runs 13 residues. The CDR3 is CASRMPQGNGYTF.

The rearrangement joins TRBV30 to TRBJ2-3; the TCRdb D gene call, TRBD2, has no DNA to confirm it. CDR1 and CDR2 from the germline V gene are GTSNPN and SVGIG (reference sequence). The CDR3 totals 13 residues. This CDR3 is CAWDSGGTDTQYF.

The chain employs TRBV20-1 and TRBJ2-1. Looked up from germline, CDR1 is DFQATT and CDR2 is SNEGSKA (reference sequence). The CDR3 runs 13 residues. Here the CDR3 reads CSASRRNDNEQFF.

This chain uses TRBV3-1 with TRBJ2-7; as DNA is missing, the TRBD1 call by TCRdb cannot be tested. The germline CDR1 and CDR2 sequences are LGHDT and YNNKEL (reference sequence). This CDR3 is 18 amino acids long. The CDR3 region is CASSQDPRGGQGREEQYF.

This rearrangement joins TRBV7-9 to TRBJ2-5; TCRdb's D call of TRBD1 is untestable without DNA. The CDR3 contains 13 residues. Germline V gene sequence: CDR1 SEHNR, CDR2 FQNEAQ (reference sequence). CDR3 loop: CASSFEGMETQYF.

The V and J genes are TRBV15 and TRBJ2-3; with no DNA, the TCRdb D assignment of TRBD2 cannot be verified. The V gene's germline CDR1 is LNHNV and CDR2 YYDKDF (reference sequence). The CDR3 spans 17 residues. CDR3 residues: CATSRDASGSRTDTQYF.

The chain has TRBV7-3 and TRBJ2-1; lacking DNA, the TRBD1 call made by TCRdb goes unchecked. In germline, CDR1 is SGHTA, CDR2 FQGTGA. This CDR3 spans 16 amino acids. CDR3 sequence reads: CASSEGPGVANNEQFF. The full variable domain, with the rest looked up from reference TRBV7-3 and TRBJ2-1, is GAGVSQTPSNKVTEKGKYVELRCDPISGHTALYWYRQSLGQGPEFLIYFQGTGAADDSGLPNDRFFAVRPEGSVSTLKIQRTERGDSAVYLCASSEGPGVANNEQFFGPGTRLTVL.

The chain couples TRBV28 to TRBJ2-7; TCRdb's assignment of TRBD1 cannot be checked, as there is no DNA. Germline assignment: CDR1 MDHEN and CDR2 SYDVKM. The length of the CDR3 is 15 residues. Here the CDR3 reads CASSLLNRESREQYF.

This sequence joins TRBV28 and TRBJ2-2. Germline values: CDR1 MDHEN, CDR2 SYDVKM. CDR3 length: 14 residues. CDR3 amino acids: CASSLDENTGELFF.

The chain is built from TRBV14 and TRBJ2-1; TCRdb outputs TRBD1, but without DNA this stays unchecked. Germline CDR1 reads SGHDN; CDR2 reads FVKESK. The CDR3 contains 16 residues. CDR3 amino acids: CASSQAPAGVYNEQFF.

This sequence joins TRBV4-3 and TRBJ1-2; with no DNA, the TCRdb D assignment of TRBD1 cannot be verified. The CDR3 has 17 amino acids. The germline V gene has CDR1 LGHNA and CDR2 YSLEER. CDR3 protein: CASSQTARAGAEYGYTF.

Here the CDR3 reads CASSFRIQEQETQYF. V is TRBV6-5 and J is TRBJ2-5; without DNA, the TCRdb call of TRBD1 cannot be checked. CDR1 and CDR2 (germline): MNHEY, SVGAGI. The CDR3 has 15 amino acids.

This chain uses TRBV30 with TRBJ2-2; TCRdb designates TRBD2, a call that cannot be tested without DNA. The germline gives CDR1 GTSNPN, CDR2 SVGIG (reference sequence). CDR3 length equals 15 residues. This CDR3 reads CAWSVAGGNTGELFF. The variable domain in full, with the rest retrieved from reference TRBV30 and TRBJ2-2, is SQTIHQWPATLVQPVGSPLSLECTVEGTSNPNLYWYRQAAGRGLQLLFYSVGIGQISSEVPQNLSASRPQDRQFILSSKKLLLSDSGFYLCAWSVAGGNTGELFFGEGSRLTVL.

The chain joins TRBV29-1 to TRBJ2-1; with no DNA, the TCRdb D assignment of TRBD2 cannot be verified. Per germline, CDR1 SQVTM and CDR2 ANQGSEA. The CDR3 has 14 residues. The CDR3 here is CSGTSGGAVDEQFF.

The chain has TRBV7-6 and TRBJ2-2. The CDR3 spans 11 residues. Germline CDR1 is SGHVS and CDR2 is FNYEAQ. CDR3 in amino acids: CASTDAGELFF. Full variable domain (rest looked up from reference TRBV7-6 and TRBJ2-2): GAGVSQSPRYKVTKRGQDVALRCDPISGHVSLYWYRQALGQGPEFLTYFNYEAQQDKSGLPNDRFSAERPEGSISTLTIQRTEQRDSAMYRCASTDAGELFFGEGSRLTVL.